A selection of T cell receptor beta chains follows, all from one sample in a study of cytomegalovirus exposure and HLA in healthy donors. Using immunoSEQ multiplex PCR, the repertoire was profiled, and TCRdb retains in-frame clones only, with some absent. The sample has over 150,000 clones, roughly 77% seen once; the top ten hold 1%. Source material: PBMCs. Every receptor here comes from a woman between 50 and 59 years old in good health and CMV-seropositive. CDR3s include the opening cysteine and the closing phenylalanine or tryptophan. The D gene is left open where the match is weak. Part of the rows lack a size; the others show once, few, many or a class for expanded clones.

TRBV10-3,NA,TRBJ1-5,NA,TGTGCCATCCAGGGCAGCAATCAGCCCCAGCATTTT,CAIQGSNQPQHF
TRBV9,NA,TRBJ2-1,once,TGTGCCAGCAGCGTAGTAGGGGACAATGAGCAGTTCTTC,CASSVVGDNEQFF
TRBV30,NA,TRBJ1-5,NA,TGTGCCTGGAATAGTGGGGGGAATCAGCCCCAGCATTTT,CAWNSGGNQPQHF
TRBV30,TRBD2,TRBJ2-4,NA,TGTGCCTGGAGTGTACTGGCGGGAGGGGCCAAAAACATTCAGTACTTC,CAWSVLAGGAKNIQYF
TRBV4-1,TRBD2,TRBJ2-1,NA,TGCGCCAGCAGCCGATACGGGACTAGCGGATACAATGAGCAGTTCTTC,CASSRYGTSGYNEQFF
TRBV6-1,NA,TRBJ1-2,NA,TGTGCCAGCAGTGAGGAGCGAAACGGCCGATATGGCTACACCTTC,CASSEERNGRYGYTF
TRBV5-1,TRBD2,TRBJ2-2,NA,TGCGCCAGCCGGGCCCAAACTAGCGGGGGGGCCGGGGAGCTGTTTTTT,CASRAQTSGGAGELFF
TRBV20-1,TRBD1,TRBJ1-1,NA,TGCAGTGTTAGACAGGGGGCGCAAGCTTTCTTT,CSVRQGAQAFF
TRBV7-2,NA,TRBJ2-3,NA,TGTGCCAGCAGCTTAGTATCGGGGAGCACAGATACGCAGTATTTT,CASSLVSGSTDTQYF
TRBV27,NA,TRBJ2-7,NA,TGTGCCAGCAGTTTTCAAACCGAGCAGTACTTC,CASSFQTEQYF
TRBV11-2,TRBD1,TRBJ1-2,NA,TGTGCCAGCAGCTTAGGACAGGGGGCGTACTATGGCTACACCTTC,CASSLGQGAYYGYTF
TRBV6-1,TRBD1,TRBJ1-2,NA,TGTGCCAGCAGTGACGGACAGGGGATCGCGTATGGCTACACCTTC,CASSDGQGIAYGYTF
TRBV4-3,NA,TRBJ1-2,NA,TGCGCCAGCAGCCAATTCTGGAGGGACCCAGATGGGTATGGCTACACCTTC,CASSQFWRDPDGYGYTF
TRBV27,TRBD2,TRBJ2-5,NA,TGTGCCAGCAGTCCCAGGGGTAGCGGGAGATTAACCCAGTACTTC,CASSPRGSGRLTQYF
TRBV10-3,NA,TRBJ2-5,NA,TGTGCCATCAGGGGGGACACTAAACAAGAGACCCAGTACTTC,CAIRGDTKQETQYF
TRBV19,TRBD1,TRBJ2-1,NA,TGTGCCAGTAGTATAAGAGGGGACAGGGGCTACAATGAGCAGTTCTTC,CASSIRGDRGYNEQFF
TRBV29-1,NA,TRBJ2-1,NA,TGCAGCGTTGAAGATTTGTGGGCCAGTCCTAATGAGCAGTTCTTC,CSVEDLWASPNEQFF
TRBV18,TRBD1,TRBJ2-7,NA,TGTGCCAGCGGACAGGGGCTAAACGAGCAGTACTTC,CASGQGLNEQYF
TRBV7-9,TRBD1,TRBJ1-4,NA,TGTGCCAGCAGCTTAGGGGGAGGGACAGGTGAAAAACTGTTTTTT,CASSLGGGTGEKLFF
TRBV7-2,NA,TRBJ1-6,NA,TGTGCCAGCAGCTCCAGGGAGGGGCTAAATTCACCCCTCCACTTT,CASSSREGLNSPLHF
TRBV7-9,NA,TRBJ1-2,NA,TGTGCCAGCAGCTCTACGACCCCGGAGGACTACACCTTC,CASSSTTPEDYTF
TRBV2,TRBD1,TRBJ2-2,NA,TGTGCCAGCAGTGGCAGTAACAGGGGGATCACCGGGGAGCTGTTTTTT,CASSGSNRGITGELFF
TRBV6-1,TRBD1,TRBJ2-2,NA,TGTGCCAGCACTGGGACAGGGGGCAACACCGGGGAGCTGTTTTTT,CASTGTGGNTGELFF
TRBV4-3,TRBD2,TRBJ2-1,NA,TGCGCCAGCAGCCAAGCTAGCGGGGTTAATAATGAGCAGTTCTTC,CASSQASGVNNEQFF
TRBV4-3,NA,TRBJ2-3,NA,TGCGCCAGCAGCCAAGATGGCGGCGGGGTAAGCACAGATACGCAGTATTTT,CASSQDGGGVSTDTQYF
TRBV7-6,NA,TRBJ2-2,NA,TGTGCCAGCAGCTTAGGCCCGGGAAGGGACACCGGGGAGCTGTTTTTT,CASSLGPGRDTGELFF
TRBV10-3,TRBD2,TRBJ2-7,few,TGTGCCATCGGGGGGGGAAAGGACGAGCAGTACTTC,CAIGGGKDEQYF
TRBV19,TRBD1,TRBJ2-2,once,TGTGCCAGTAGTATGTTGGACAGGGACACCGGGGAGCTGTTTTTT,CASSMLDRDTGELFF
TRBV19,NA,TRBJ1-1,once,TGTGCCGGTAGCCTTACAGGGTTCACTGAAGCTTTCTTT,CAGSLTGFTEAFF